This T cell receptor beta chain was sequenced during a study of T cell repertoires in cytomegalovirus infection. About the research overall: Matching HLA type and CMV infection were both indicated by public TCR beta signatures. Findings of the study overall: People with CMV and the relevant HLA were identified by cumulative public TCR beta family frequency.

This clonotype was recorded many times. The antigen is undetermined. TCRdb used MiXCR to reprocess the reads, holding one entry per CDR3 protein. The data show hundreds of thousands of distinct CDR3 sequences, with 11% seen just once and roughly 10% held by the top ten. Germline V gene data show CDR1 as SGHVS and CDR2 as FQNEAQ. The CDR3 length is 14 residues. Trimming removed 0 bases from V and 4 bases from J, with 9 bases in between. The TCR comes from a human donor in good health (CMV status not recorded). Some clones in this sample may be carry-over from other donors' samples. The V gene is TRBV7-8, the J gene TRBJ1-1; D remains ambiguous. The specimen was PBMCs. CDR3 in amino acids: CASSLAGLGTEAFF. The CDR3 coding sequence is TGTGCCAGCAGCTTAGCGGGGTTGGGCACTGAAGCTTTCTTT. Combining the CDR3 with reference TRBV7-8 and TRBJ1-1 gives the whole variable domain GAGVSQSPRYKVAKRGQDVALRCDPISGHVSLFWYQQALGQGPEFLTYFQNEAQLDKSGLPSDRFFAERPEGSVSTLKIQRTQQEDSAVYLCASSLAGLGTEAFFGQGTRLTVV.